This T cell receptor beta chain was recovered during a study of blood T cell repertoires in COVID-19. Study summary: The samples span acute and convalescent COVID-19 from the United States, Italy and Spain. The analysed material was cDNA or gDNA that came from T cells, B-cell-depleted T cells, or PBMCs.

As originally analysed: Reference gene primers were amplified, and this amplification served to estimate nucleated cell counts. Libraries were prepared by immunoSEQ multiplex PCR; TCRdb keeps only in-frame clonotypes and omits some of them. V and J calls and clone size are as listed in that table; D and trimming were resolved from the DNA. There are about 190,000 clones in the sample; around 86% occur only once, and around 3% lies in the top ten. This CDR3 is built from 15 residues. Between the trimmed V and J ends, which lost 5 bases and 3 bases, there was a span of 14 bases. Germline V CDR1 and CDR2: SEHNR, FQNEAQ (reference sequence).

The rearrangement uses TRBV7-9 and TRBJ1-3; possible D gene TRBD1, 5 bases. Input material: peripheral blood. This TCR was recovered from a man aged 40-55 years with active or convalescent COVID-19. The CDR3 reads CASSPKGRGGNTIYF. DNA for the CDR3: TGTGCCAGCAGCCCCAAGGGGAGGGGTGGAAACACCATATATTTT.